This T cell receptor (beta chain) was observed in a study of OX40 agonist ivuxolimab in advanced cancers. Findings of the study overall: It was also the case that some nonresponders had low normalized T-cell clonal expansion.

Profiling relied on immunoSEQ multiplex PCR, and the TCRdb table lists in-frame clones only, not all of them. This table has about 48,000 clones, roughly 89% appearing once. CDR3 length: 13 amino acids. In germline, CDR1 is MGHRA, CDR2 YSYEKL. V was clipped by 1 base and J by 8 bases, with 8 bases between them. On this clone itself: The antigen is not known.

V usage is TRBV4-1 and J usage is TRBJ1-4; D gene ambiguous. This clonotype was sampled from an adult with an advanced solid tumor such as melanoma, head and neck, liver or kidney cancer. The sample was CD4+ or CD8+ T cells sorted from blood, taken in a trial of the OX40 agonist ivuxolimab. CDR3 coding DNA: TGCGCCAGCAGCCAAGCCCTGGGAGAAAAACTGTTTTTT. It is translated as CASSQALGEKLFF.